The 20 T cell receptor beta chains below all came from one sample that was sequenced in a study of CD8 T cells in cerebrospinal fluid in Alzheimer's disease. No DNA is given; TCRdb re-called the 10x single-cell sequencing reads and lists each CDR3 protein once. Recorded for this sample: about 1,400 distinct CDR3 sequences. Sequenced input: cerebrospinal fluid. The origin of the receptors is a human donor with mild cognitive impairment.

Frequency places this clonotype as medium-sized. The chain has TRBV2 and TRBJ2-2; TCRdb gives TRBD1 as the D gene, but with no DNA this cannot be confirmed. Looked up from germline, CDR1 is SNHLY and CDR2 is FYNNEI. The length of the CDR3 is 15 residues. The CDR3 loop is CASSPTGGDTGELFF.

This clonotype shows up as medium-sized by frequency. The chain carries TRBV6-5 and TRBJ1-4; as DNA is missing, the TRBD1 call by TCRdb cannot be tested. Germline CDR1 and CDR2: MNHEY and SVGAGI. This CDR3 region has 15 residues. The CDR3 reads CASSYFGTGREKLFF.

According to its frequency, this clonotype is medium-sized. The genes are TRBV9 and TRBJ2-1; checking the TCRdb D call of TRBD1 is not possible without DNA. CDR1 is SGDLS, CDR2 YYNGEE, per germline. The CDR3 is 15 residues long. The CDR3 loop reads CASSSTGHTTNEQFF.

This clonotype counts as medium-sized (0.01 to 0.1%) by frequency. This chain links TRBV12-3 or TRBV12-4 with TRBJ1-2; the D call from TCRdb, TRBD1, cannot be confirmed without DNA. This CDR3 contains 11 residues. The chain's CDR3 is CASSDRGGYTF.

Judged by frequency, this clonotype is medium-sized. This sequence joins TRBV19 and TRBJ2-2; TCRdb gives TRBD1 as the D gene, but with no DNA this cannot be confirmed. CDR1 is LNHDA, CDR2 SQIVND, per germline (reference sequence). CDR3 size: 16 residues. The CDR3 loop reads CASSILQGWTTGELFF.

Its frequency marks this clonotype as medium-sized. The chain combines TRBV9 with TRBJ2-1; no DNA is available, so the TRBD2 call from TCRdb remains unchecked. This CDR3 region has 16 residues. The germline V gene encodes CDR1 SGDLS and CDR2 YYNGEE. The CDR3 protein is CASSAEAGGRVNEQFF. Looking up the rest from reference TRBV9 and TRBJ2-1 gives the full variable domain: DSGVTQTPKHLITATGQRVTLRCSPRSGDLSVYWYQQSLDQGLQFLIQYYNGEERAKGNILERFSAQQFPDLHSELNLSSLELGDSALYFCASSAEAGGRVNEQFFGPGTRLTVL.

This chain uses TRBV5-4 with TRBJ2-2; TCRdb names TRBD2, which stays unverified in the absence of DNA. The CDR3 is made up of 15 amino acids. CDR1 SGHNT and CDR2 YYREEE come from the germline V gene (reference sequence). This CDR3 reads CASSLKRQTTGELFF.

Considering frequency, this clonotype is medium-sized. The chain has TRBV20-1 and TRBJ2-3; TCRdb returns TRBD1, unconfirmable since there is no DNA. The CDR3 loop spans 17 amino acids. Germline CDR1 reads DFQATT; CDR2 reads SNEGSKA (reference sequence). The CDR3 protein is CSARDPATGLGTDTQYF.

By frequency, this clonotype registers large. The chain has TRBV20-1 and TRBJ2-5; without DNA, the TCRdb call of TRBD2 cannot be checked. Germline loops: CDR1 DFQATT, CDR2 SNEGSKA (reference sequence). This CDR3 is built from 15 residues. The CDR3 reads CSVEWDIRPPETQYF.

Considering frequency, this clonotype is medium-sized. The gene calls are TRBV27 and TRBJ1-1; TCRdb proposes TRBD1, but this gene call is untestable without DNA. Germline V gene data show CDR1 as MNHEY and CDR2 as SMNVEV (reference sequence). CDR3 length: 16 residues. The CDR3: CASSADRGNMNTEAFF.

By frequency, this clonotype is medium-sized. The chain links TRBV20-1 to TRBJ2-3; lacking DNA, the TRBD2 call made by TCRdb goes unchecked. Germline V CDR1 and CDR2: DFQATT, SNEGSKA (reference sequence). The CDR3 sequence is 15 residues long. CDR3: CSARVLAGATDTQYF.

This clonotype counts as large by frequency. CDR3 residues: CASSFRSGGTDTQYF. The gene calls are TRBV7-2 and TRBJ2-3; TCRdb selects TRBD2, and the lack of DNA leaves this call unchecked. This CDR3 spans 15 amino acids. Germline values: CDR1 SGHTA, CDR2 FQGNSA.

Its frequency marks this clonotype as medium-sized. The chain is built from TRBV4-2 and TRBJ2-2; TCRdb's assignment of TRBD2 cannot be checked, as there is no DNA. Germline CDR1 LGHNA, CDR2 YNFKEQ. CDR3 length equals 17 residues. The CDR3 protein is CASSQVELQRGTGELFF.

Considering frequency, this clonotype is medium-sized (0.01 to 0.1%). The V call is TRBV20-1, the J call TRBJ1-1. The CDR3 is 16 residues long. The germline V gene has CDR1 DFQATT and CDR2 SNEGSKA (reference sequence). The CDR3 loop reads CSARDGNRVMNTEAFF.

Considering frequency, this clonotype is medium-sized. The gene calls are TRBV15 and TRBJ2-3; absent DNA, TCRdb's TRBD1 call cannot be checked. The CDR3 covers 14 residues. The germline V gene has CDR1 LNHNV and CDR2 YYDKDF (reference sequence). The CDR3 sequence: CATSRDGTGVTQYF.

Judged by frequency, this clonotype is medium-sized (0.01 to 0.1%). The V gene is TRBV19, the J gene TRBJ2-2. This CDR3 contains 14 residues. CDR1 LNHDA and CDR2 SQIVND come from the germline V gene (reference sequence). CDR3: CASSIKAITGELFF.

This clonotype counts as medium-sized by frequency. The rearrangement joins TRBV3-1 to TRBJ2-5; TCRdb's assignment of TRBD2 cannot be checked, as there is no DNA. There are 16 residues in the CDR3. From germline, CDR1 is LGHDT and CDR2 YNNKEL (reference sequence). The CDR3 protein is CASSQGPSGSQETQYF.

The chain uses TRBV5-4 and TRBJ2-7. Looked up from germline, CDR1 is SGHNT and CDR2 is YYREEE (reference sequence). The CDR3 loop spans 12 amino acids. CDR3 sequence reads: CASSLVPNEQYF.

According to its frequency, this clonotype is medium-sized. This chain joins TRBV10-3 and TRBJ2-3; as DNA is missing, the TRBD2 call by TCRdb cannot be tested. Germline V gene lookup returns CDR1 ENHRY and CDR2 SYGVKD. The CDR3 sequence is 16 residues long. Here the CDR3 reads CAITTAPSGIPDTQYF.

The gene calls are TRBV19 and TRBJ2-3; TCRdb names TRBD1, which stays unverified in the absence of DNA. The CDR3 length is 15 residues. The germline gives CDR1 LNHDA, CDR2 SQIVND (reference sequence). The CDR3 protein is CASIPTGVPTDTQYF.